The clone carrying this TCR beta chain has a single count. The data are from a study of blood T cell repertoires in COVID-19. Grouping used clinical history reported by participants in a survey and questionnaire. Resolution of symptoms, clearance, or two negative PCRs was present in recovered Cohort 3 donors. The assay was immunoSEQ multiplex PCR, and TCRdb's table has in-frame clones only and misses some. The table records 250,000 to 300,000 clones, just under 90% of them present only once. The sequencing input was PBMCs or T cells enriched from blood (not recorded which). The TCR was taken from a woman aged 60-75 years who had recovered from COVID-19.

This CDR3 is CATSRDPGQDEAFF. The CDR3 DNA sequence: TGTGCCACCAGCAGAGACCCCGGACAGGATGAAGCTTTCTTT. V gene TRBV15 combines with J gene TRBJ1-1; 7 nucleotides match TRBD1. V lost 0 bases and J lost 7; bases outside the gene matches: 5. The CDR3 loop spans 14 amino acids. The germline CDR1 and CDR2 sequences are LNHNV and YYDKDF (reference sequence).